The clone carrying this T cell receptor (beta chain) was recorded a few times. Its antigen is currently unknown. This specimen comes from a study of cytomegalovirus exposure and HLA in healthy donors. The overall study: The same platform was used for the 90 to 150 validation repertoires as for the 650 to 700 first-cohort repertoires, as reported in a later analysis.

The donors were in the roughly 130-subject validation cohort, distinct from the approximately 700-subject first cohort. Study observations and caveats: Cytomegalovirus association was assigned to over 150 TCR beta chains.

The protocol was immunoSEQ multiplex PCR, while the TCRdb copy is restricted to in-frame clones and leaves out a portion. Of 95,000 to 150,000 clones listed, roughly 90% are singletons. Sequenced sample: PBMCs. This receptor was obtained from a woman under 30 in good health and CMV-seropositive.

CDR3 region: CASSFETGGYQPQHF. The CDR3 DNA reads TGTGCCAGCAGCTTCGAGACAGGGGGTTATCAGCCCCAGCATTTT. This chain joins TRBV7-8 and TRBJ1-5; 9 bases map to TRBD1. The length of the CDR3 is 15 residues. Germline V gene data show CDR1 as SGHVS and CDR2 as FQNEAQ. Trimming removed 3 bases from V and 5 bases from J; junction bases left unmatched: 5.